Detailed here is one T cell receptor beta chain. This clone's antigen is unknown. Base quality data are lacking; no much larger clone is found one base away. RNA was extracted with the RNeasy kit and roughly 0.5 to 1 ug was reverse transcribed using random hexamers. The immunoSEQ multiplex PCR assay, covering 54 Vbeta and 13 Jbeta segments, was used to amplify TCR beta CDR3 regions. Bias from PCR amplification was corrected by using a synthetic template baseline for primer optimization and for computational correction. Turning to the authors' computational methods: Reads were annotated to V, D and J genes according to IMGT and were analyzed with immunoSEQ Analyzer, with only productive sequences retained. Clonality was computed as one minus Shannon entropy normalized by log2 of the number of productive unique sequences. Public and private clones were assessed among the 100 most prevalent clones of each patient and control. Susac-specific clones were defined as absent from healthy and MS cohorts, about 1,000 published viral clones and other ImmuneACCESS disease sequences. TCRdb handled the public reads itself, with Q25 trimming in fastp and clone calling in MiXCR, and kept productive beta chains. Every CDR3 protein is listed once, alongside the most common genes and DNA of its rows. These V and J calls originate from TCRdb's pipeline instead of the authors' own analysis. Recorded for this sample are about 200,000 distinct CDR3 sequences; about 95% of them occurred a single time. Around 0.1% of the sample rests with the top ten.

High-throughput TCR beta sequencing profiled peripheral blood CD8+ and CD4+ T cells from healthy donors, Susac syndrome patients and multiple sclerosis patients. Healthy donors were included as age- and sex-matched controls. CD8+ TEMRA cells were enriched by FACS, while bulk CD8+ and CD4+ T cells were purified by magnetic negative isolation. Blood was drawn into EDTA tubes, processed within 24 hours, and PBMCs were isolated by density gradient centrifugation. PBMCs intended for TCR sequencing were cryopreserved in liquid nitrogen and thawed later in a water bath at 37 degrees C. A purity of at least 90% was achieved for sorted or isolated CD4+, CD8+ and CD8+ TEMRA cells. This sample is part of a study of CD8 T cells in Susac syndrome (dated by TCRdb to between 2017 and 2020). Study-level background: Repertoire sequencing was used to test whether CD8+ T cell activation and differentiation in Susac syndrome was antigen driven. Results the study describes overall, beyond this receptor: The TCR sequencing and HLA analysis was acknowledged to have included a relatively small number of individuals.

Here V drops 8 bases and J drops 4 bases, and the junction holds 13 bases not matched to any gene. The cysteine opens and the phenylalanine closes a CDR3 of 17 amino acids. The CDR3 DNA has 51 bases and is translated from base 1. The germline V gene provides CDR1 SGHAT and CDR2 FQNNGV. Input material: CD4+ T cells from PBMCs. The clonotype comes from a human donor in good health. The chain links TRBV11-2 with TRBJ2-6; 8 junctional bases match TRBD1. CDR3 protein: CASGRGRGRFGANVLTF. The DNA sequence follows: TGTGCCAGCGGGCGGGGCAGGGGGCGATTCGGGGCCAACGTCCTGACTTTC. Joined to the reference TRBV11-2 and TRBJ2-6 proteins, this CDR3 gives the full variable domain: EAGVAQSPRYKIIEKRQSVAFWCNPISGHATLYWYQQILGQGPKLLIQFQNNGVVDDSQLPKDRFSAERLKGVDSTLKIQPAKLEDSAVYLCASGRGRGRFGANVLTFGAGSRLTVL.